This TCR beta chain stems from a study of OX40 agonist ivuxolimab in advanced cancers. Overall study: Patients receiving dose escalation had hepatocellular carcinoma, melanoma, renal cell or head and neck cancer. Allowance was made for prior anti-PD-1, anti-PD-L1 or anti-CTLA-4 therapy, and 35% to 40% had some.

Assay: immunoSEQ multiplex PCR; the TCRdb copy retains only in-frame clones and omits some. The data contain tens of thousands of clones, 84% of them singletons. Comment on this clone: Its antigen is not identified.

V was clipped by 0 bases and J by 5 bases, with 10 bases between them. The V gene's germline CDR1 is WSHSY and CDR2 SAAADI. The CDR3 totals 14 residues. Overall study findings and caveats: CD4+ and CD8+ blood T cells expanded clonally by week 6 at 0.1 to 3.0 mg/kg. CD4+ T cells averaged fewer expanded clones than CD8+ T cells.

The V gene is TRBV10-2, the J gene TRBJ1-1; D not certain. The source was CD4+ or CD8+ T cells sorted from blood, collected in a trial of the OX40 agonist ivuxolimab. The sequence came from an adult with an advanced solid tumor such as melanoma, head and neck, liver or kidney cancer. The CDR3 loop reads CASSESDSGTEAFF. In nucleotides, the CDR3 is TGCGCCAGCAGTGAGTCCGACTCCGGGACTGAAGCTTTCTTT.